In this sample, the clone carrying this TCR beta chain turned up a few times. TCRdb re-analysed the RT-PCR reads in MiXCR, keeping a single row per CDR3 protein. The data show about 680,000 distinct CDR3 sequences, with 12% to 15% seen just once and 3.6% held by the top ten. Trimming stripped 5 bases from V and 5 bases from J, with 15 bases between. CDR3 length equals 14 residues. The germline V gene encodes CDR1 SGHVS and CDR2 FQNEAQ. This chain uses TRBV7-8 with TRBJ1-1; D not certain. The origin of this receptor is a female donor in good health, serving as a healthy control. Input material: memory CD4+ T cells from blood. The DNA of the CDR3 is TGTGCCAGCAGCCCCCGGATCCTCTTGACTGAAGCTTTCTTT. As protein: CASSPRILLTEAFF.